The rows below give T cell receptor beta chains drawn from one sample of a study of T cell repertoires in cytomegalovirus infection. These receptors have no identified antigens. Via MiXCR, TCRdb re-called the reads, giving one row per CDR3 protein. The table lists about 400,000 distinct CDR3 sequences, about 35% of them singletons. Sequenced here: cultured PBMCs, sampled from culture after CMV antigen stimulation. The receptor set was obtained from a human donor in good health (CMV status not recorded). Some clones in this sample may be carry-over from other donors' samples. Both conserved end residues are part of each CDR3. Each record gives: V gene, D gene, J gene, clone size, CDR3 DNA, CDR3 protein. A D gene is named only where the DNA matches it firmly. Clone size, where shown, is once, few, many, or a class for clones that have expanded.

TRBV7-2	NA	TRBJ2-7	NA	TGTGCCAGCAGCTTAGGCCTAGTCCGATCCGAGCAGTACTTC	CASSLGLVRSEQYF
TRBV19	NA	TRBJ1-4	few	TGTGCCAGCGCTGGCGGGGGAAAACTGTTTTTT	CASAGGGKLFF
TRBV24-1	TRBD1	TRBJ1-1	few	TGTGCCACCAGTGGGACAGGGGTCACTGAAGCTTTCTTT	CATSGTGVTEAFF
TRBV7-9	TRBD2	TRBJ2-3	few	TGTGCCAGCAGCCGAGTAGCGGGGTCTAGCACAGATACGCAGTATTTT	CASSRVAGSSTDTQYF
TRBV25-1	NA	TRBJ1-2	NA	TGTGCCAGCAGTGGGACAGTATTTGGCTACACCTTC	CASSGTVFGYTF
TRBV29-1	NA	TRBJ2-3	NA	TGCAGCGTTGCAGGGGCGGCGAGGTCGAGCACAGATACGCAGTATTTT	CSVAGAARSSTDTQYF
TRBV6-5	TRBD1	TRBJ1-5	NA	TGTGCCAGCAGCCACAGGGGACCGACTGACTATAGCAATCAGCCCCAGCATTTT	CASSHRGPTDYSNQPQHF
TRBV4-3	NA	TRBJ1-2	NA	TGCGCCAGCAGCCAAGCCATAGGGGGGACTTATGGCTACACCTTC	CASSQAIGGTYGYTF
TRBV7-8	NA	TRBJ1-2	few	TGTGCCAGCAGCTTAGCGAGGACACTCAGGCACTATGGCTACACCTTC	CASSLARTLRHYGYTF
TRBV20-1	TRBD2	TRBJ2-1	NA	TGCAGTGCTAGAAAGCGGGAGGCCCTCCTAGGCAATGAGCAGTTCTTC	CSARKREALLGNEQFF
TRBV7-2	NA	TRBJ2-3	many	TGTGCCAGCAGCTTATTAGGGAGTACCACAGATACGCAGTATTTT	CASSLLGSTTDTQYF
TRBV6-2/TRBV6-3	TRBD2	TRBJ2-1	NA	TGTGCCAGCAATAGCGGGGGAAACTACAATGAGCAGTTCTTC	CASNSGGNYNEQFF
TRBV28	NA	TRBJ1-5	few	TGTGCCAGCAGGCGTTCAGGGGCCGGTCAGCCCCAGCATTTT	CASRRSGAGQPQHF
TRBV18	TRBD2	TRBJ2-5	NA	TGTGCCAGCTCACCTAACTCGGGACTACTCCAAGAGACCCAGTACTTC	CASSPNSGLLQETQYF
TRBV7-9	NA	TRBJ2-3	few	TGTGCCAGCAGCTCGGCTGACCGGGCCACAGATACGCAGTATTTT	CASSSADRATDTQYF
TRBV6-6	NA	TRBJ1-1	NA	TGTGCCAGCAGTTACTCGAGAGGAATGAACACTGAAGCTTTCTTT	CASSYSRGMNTEAFF
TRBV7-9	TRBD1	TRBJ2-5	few	TGTGCCAGCAGCGAAACAGGGGGTGGAGAGACCCAGTACTTC	CASSETGGGETQYF
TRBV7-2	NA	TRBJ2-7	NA	TGTGCCAGCAGCTTAGCGTGGCTAGAAACCTACGAGCAGTACTTC	CASSLAWLETYEQYF
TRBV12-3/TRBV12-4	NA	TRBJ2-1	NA	TGTGCCAGCAGCCCCTGGGTCAATGAGCAGTTCTTC	CASSPWVNEQFF
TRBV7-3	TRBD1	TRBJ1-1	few	TGTGCCAGCAGCTCAGGGGGGCTGAGTGAAGCTTTCTTT	CASSSGGLSEAFF
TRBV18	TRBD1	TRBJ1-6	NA	TGTGCCAGCTCCCTAGACAGGGTGCGGTCACCCCTCCACTTT	CASSLDRVRSPLHF
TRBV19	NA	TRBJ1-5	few	TGTGCCAGTAGCACGACAGGTAATAGCAATCAGCCCCAGCATTTT	CASSTTGNSNQPQHF
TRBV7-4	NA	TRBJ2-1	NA	TGTGCCAGCAGCTTAAATAATGCGGGATTAATCTCCTACAATGAGCAGTTCTTC	CASSLNNAGLISYNEQFF
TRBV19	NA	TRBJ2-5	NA	TGTGCCAGTAGAGACAGTCGAGAGACCCAGTACTTC	CASRDSRETQYF
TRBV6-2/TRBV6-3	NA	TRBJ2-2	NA	TGTGCCAGCAGTTTCGGGCGGTACCACACCGGGGAGCTGTTTTTT	CASSFGRYHTGELFF
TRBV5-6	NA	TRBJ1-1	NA	TGTGCCAGCAGCTCCTGGGGGGGGATGAACACTGAAGCTTTCTTT	CASSSWGGMNTEAFF
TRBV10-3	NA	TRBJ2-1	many	TGTGCCATCAGGAAGGGAGGGGGGAGCTCCTACAATGAGCAGTTCTTC	CAIRKGGGSSYNEQFF
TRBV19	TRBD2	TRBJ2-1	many	TGTGCCAGTAGCGATCGGCGGCTAGCGGGAGGTTACAATGAGCAGTTCTTC	CASSDRRLAGGYNEQFF
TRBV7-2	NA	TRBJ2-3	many	TGTGCCAGCAGCTTAGGGGCAGTCATCACAGATACGCAGTATTTT	CASSLGAVITDTQYF
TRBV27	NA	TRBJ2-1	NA	TGTGCCAGCAGTCCCCTGGTCGATCCAACATACAATGAGCAGTTCTTC	CASSPLVDPTYNEQFF
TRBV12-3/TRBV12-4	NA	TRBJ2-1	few	TGTGCCAGCATGGAAGCGCCATACAATGAGCAGTTCTTC	CASMEAPYNEQFF
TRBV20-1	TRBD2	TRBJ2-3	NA	TGCAGTTCGTCCCCCGGGACTAGCGGACGAAATACGCAGTATTTT	CSSSPGTSGRNTQYF
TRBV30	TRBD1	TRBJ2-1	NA	TGTGCCTGGAAGGGACAGAATAATTACAATGAGCAGTTCTTC	CAWKGQNNYNEQFF
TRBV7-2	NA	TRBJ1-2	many	TGTGCCAGCAGCCCACACGACGGGGGGCGTACTGGCTACACCTTC	CASSPHDGGRTGYTF
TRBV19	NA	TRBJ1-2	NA	TGTGCCAGTAGATCCACCGGGACCTCCTATGGCTACACCTTC	CASRSTGTSYGYTF
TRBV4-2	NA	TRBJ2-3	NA	TGTGCCAGCAGCCAAGAACTAGCAATAGGATCAGATACGCAGTATTTT	CASSQELAIGSDTQYF
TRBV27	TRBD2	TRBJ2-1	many	TGTGCCACCAGTAGGGTAGGGACTAGCGGGACAAGAGGTCTTGAGCAGTTCTTC	CATSRVGTSGTRGLEQFF
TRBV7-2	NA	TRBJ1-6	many	TGTGCCAGCAGCTTAGGTCAGATTAGTTCACCCCTCCACTTT	CASSLGQISSPLHF
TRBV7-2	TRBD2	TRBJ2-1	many	TGTGCCAGCAGCTACGAGAGCGGGAGAGTCAATGAGCAGTTCTTC	CASSYESGRVNEQFF
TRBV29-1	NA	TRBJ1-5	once	TGCAGCGTTGAAGACCTCCGGGCGAGGGGCCAGCCCCAGCATTTT	CSVEDLRARGQPQHF
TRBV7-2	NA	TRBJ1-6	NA	TGTGCCAGCAGCTCGCTCTGGAATTCACCCCTCCACTTT	CASSSLWNSPLHF
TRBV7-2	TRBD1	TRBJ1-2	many	TGTGCCAGCAGCGTGGGACAGGGGGCAAAGGGCTACACCTTC	CASSVGQGAKGYTF
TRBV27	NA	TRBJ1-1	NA	TGTGCCAGCAGTCCCCTTGACCTTGGAGCTGAAGCTTTCTTT	CASSPLDLGAEAFF
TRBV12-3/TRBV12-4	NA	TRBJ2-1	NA	TGTGCCAGCAGAAGAGTCGCGAGCTCCTACAATGAGCAGTTCTTC	CASRRVASSYNEQFF
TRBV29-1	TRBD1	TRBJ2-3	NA	TGCAGCGTCACAACCTTGGGGAGGACAGGGAGCACAGATACGCAGTATTTT	CSVTTLGRTGSTDTQYF
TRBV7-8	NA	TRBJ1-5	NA	TGTGCCAGCAGCCGACTTCAGGGCATCAATCAGCCCCAGCATTTT	CASSRLQGINQPQHF
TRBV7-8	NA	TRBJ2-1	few	TGTGCCAGCAGCTTAGCGGGGCACCATACCTACAATGAGCAGTTCTTC	CASSLAGHHTYNEQFF
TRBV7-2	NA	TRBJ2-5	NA	TGTGCCAGCAGCACCGGGGTACTCCAAGAGACCCAGTACTTC	CASSTGVLQETQYF
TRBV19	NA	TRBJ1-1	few	TGTGCCAGTAGTAATGGGGCGAACACTGAAGCTTTCTTT	CASSNGANTEAFF
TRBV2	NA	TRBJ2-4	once	TGTGCCACCAGAGGCGGGATACTAGCCAAAAACATTCAGTACTTC	CATRGGILAKNIQYF
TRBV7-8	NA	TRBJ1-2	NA	TGTGCCAGCAGCTTAAAAGGGGCCTATGGCTACACCTTC	CASSLKGAYGYTF
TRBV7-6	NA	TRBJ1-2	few	TGTGCCAGCAGCGCATTGGGCGGGGGGTATGGCTACACCTTC	CASSALGGGYGYTF
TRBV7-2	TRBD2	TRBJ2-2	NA	TGTGCCAGCAGCTTAGGGGGGCTAGCGGGAGTTTTTGTCGGGGAGCTGTTTTTT	CASSLGGLAGVFVGELFF
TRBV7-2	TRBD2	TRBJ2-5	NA	TGTGCCAGCAGCCGTAGCGGGACGGAGACCCAGTACTTC	CASSRSGTETQYF
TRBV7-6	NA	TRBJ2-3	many	TGTGCCAGCAGCTTAGTTCATACAGATACGCAGTATTTT	CASSLVHTDTQYF
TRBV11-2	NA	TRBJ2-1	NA	TGTGCCAGCAGCCCCCGCGGGGTCCCCAATGAGCAGTTCTTC	CASSPRGVPNEQFF
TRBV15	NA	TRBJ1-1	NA	TGTGCCACCAGCAGAGAACAGTTTAACACTGAAGCTTTCTTT	CATSREQFNTEAFF